This TCR beta chain was captured in a study of T-cell memory formation after mild COVID-19. To note about this clonotype: The target antigen is unknown.

The study, taken as a whole, reports: While clones contracting from day 15 to 85 were balanced between CD4 and CD8, later expanders leaned CD4+.

TCRdb recomputed calls from the 5' RACE reads with MiXCR, one row per CDR3 protein. The sample has 150,000 or so distinct CDR3 sequences, around 25% seen once. Sequencing was performed on PBMCs or a T cell subset sorted from them (not recorded which). The source of this sequence is an adult woman who had mild COVID-19 (a few samples of this study predate the infection). Cell type and time point are not known.

The CDR3 DNA reads TGTGCCAGCAGCTTAGACACAGGGTACCGGGGTGAGCAGTTCTTC. It yields the protein CASSLDTGYRGEQFF. The V call is TRBV7-8, the J call TRBJ2-1; TRBD1 might be the D (6 bases). Per germline, CDR1 SGHVS and CDR2 FQNEAQ. With 1 base removed from V and 9 bases from J, the gap between germline ends came to 16 bases. CDR3 length: 15 residues.